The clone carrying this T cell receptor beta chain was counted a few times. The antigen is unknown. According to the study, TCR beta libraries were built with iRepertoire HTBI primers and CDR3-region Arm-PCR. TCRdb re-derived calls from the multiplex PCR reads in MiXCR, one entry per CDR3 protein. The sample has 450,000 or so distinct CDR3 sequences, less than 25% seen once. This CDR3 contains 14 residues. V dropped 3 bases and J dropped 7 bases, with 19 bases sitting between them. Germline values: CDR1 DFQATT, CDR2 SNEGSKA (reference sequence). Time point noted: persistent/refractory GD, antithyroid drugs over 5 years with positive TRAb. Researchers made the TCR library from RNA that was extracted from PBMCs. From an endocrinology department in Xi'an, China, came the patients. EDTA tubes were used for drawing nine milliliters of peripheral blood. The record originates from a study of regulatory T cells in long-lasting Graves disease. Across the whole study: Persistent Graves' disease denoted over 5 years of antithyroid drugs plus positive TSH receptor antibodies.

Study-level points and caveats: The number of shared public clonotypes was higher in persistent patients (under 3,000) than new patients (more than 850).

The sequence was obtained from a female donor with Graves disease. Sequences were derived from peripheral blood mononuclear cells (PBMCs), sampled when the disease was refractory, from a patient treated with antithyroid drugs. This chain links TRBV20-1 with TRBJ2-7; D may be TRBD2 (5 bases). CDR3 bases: TGCAGTGCTAGGTCCCTGGACTCGTCTTCGGAGCAGTACTTC. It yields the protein CSARSLDSSSEQYF.